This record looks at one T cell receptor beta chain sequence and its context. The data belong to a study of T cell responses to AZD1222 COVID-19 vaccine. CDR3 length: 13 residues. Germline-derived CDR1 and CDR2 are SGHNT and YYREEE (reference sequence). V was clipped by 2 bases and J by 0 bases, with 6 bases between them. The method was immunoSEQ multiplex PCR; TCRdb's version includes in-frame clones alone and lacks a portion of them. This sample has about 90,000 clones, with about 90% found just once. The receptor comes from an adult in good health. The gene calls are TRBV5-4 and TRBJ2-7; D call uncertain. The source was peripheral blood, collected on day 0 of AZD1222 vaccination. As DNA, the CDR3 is TGTGCCAGCAGCTTACCACACTCCTACGAGCAGTACTTC. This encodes CASSLPHSYEQYF.